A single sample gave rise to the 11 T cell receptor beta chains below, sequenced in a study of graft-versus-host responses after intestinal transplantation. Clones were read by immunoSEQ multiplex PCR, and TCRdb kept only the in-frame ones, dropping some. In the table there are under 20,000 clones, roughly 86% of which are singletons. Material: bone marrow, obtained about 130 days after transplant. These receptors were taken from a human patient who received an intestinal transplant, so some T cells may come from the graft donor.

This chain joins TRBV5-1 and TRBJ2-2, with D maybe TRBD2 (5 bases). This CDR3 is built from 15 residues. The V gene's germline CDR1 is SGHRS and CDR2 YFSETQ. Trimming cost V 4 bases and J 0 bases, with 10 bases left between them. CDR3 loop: CASSPRAPNTGELFF. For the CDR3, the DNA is TGCGCCAGCAGCCCGAGGGCCCCGAACACCGGGGAGCTGTTTTTT.

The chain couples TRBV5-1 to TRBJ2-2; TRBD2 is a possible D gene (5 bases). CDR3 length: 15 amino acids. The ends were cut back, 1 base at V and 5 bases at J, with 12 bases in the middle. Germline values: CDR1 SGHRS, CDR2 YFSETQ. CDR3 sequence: CASSLRWWTTGELFF. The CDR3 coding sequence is TGCGCCAGCAGCTTGAGGTGGTGGACTACCGGGGAGCTGTTTTTT.

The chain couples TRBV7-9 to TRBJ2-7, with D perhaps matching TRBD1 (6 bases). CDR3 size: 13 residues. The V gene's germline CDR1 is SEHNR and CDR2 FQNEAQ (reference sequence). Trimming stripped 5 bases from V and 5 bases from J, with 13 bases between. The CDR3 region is CASSRFRDNEQYF. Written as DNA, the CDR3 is TGTGCCAGCAGCCGTTTCAGGGACAACGAGCAGTACTTC.

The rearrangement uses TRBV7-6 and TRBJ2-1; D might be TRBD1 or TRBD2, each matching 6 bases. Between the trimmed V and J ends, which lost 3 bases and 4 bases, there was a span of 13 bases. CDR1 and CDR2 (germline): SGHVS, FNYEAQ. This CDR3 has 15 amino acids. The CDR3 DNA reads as TGTGCCAGCAGCTTTCTTTCGGGGGCATACAATGAGCAGTTCTTC. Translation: CASSFLSGAYNEQFF.

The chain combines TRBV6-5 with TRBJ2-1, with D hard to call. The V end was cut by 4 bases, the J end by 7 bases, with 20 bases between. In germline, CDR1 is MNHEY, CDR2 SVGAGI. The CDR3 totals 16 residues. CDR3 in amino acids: CASSSTLVGWGNEQFF. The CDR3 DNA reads TGTGCCAGCAGTTCGACCCTAGTGGGCTGGGGAAATGAGCAGTTCTTC.

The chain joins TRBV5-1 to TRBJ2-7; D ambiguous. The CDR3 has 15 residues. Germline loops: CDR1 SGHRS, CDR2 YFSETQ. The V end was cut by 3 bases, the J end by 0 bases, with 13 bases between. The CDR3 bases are TGCGCCAGCAGCTCGCCGGGCCCCCTCTCCTACGAGCAGTACTTC. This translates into CASSSPGPLSYEQYF.

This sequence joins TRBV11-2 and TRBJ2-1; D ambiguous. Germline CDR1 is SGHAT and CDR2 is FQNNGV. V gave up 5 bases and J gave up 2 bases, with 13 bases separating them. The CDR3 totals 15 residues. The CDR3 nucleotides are TGTGCCAGCAGCGTCAACTTAACCCCCTACAATGAGCAGTTCTTC. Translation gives CASSVNLTPYNEQFF.

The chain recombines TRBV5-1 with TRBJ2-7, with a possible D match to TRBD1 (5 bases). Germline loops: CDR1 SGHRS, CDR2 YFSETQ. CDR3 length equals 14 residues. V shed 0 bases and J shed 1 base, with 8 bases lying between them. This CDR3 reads CASSLGQRSYEQYF. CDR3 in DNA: TGCGCCAGCAGCTTGGGACAGCGATCCTACGAGCAGTACTTC.

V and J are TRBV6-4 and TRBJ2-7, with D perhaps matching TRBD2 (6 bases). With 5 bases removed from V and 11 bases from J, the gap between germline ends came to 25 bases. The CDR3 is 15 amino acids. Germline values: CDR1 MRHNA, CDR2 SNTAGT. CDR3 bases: TGTGCCAGCAGTTACGGGTGTGGGGGGACCCCTCTAAAGTACTTC. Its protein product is CASSYGCGGTPLKYF.

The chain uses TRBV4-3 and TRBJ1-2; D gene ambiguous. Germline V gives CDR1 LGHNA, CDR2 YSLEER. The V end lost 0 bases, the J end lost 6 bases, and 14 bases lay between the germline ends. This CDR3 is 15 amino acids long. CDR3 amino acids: CASSQESKSLDGYTF. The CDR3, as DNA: TGCGCCAGCAGCCAAGAGTCTAAGTCCCTAGATGGCTACACCTTC.

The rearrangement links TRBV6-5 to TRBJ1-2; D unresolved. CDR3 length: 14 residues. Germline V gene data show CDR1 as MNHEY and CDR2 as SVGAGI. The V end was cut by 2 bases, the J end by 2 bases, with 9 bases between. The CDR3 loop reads CASSYGSENYGYTF. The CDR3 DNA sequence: TGTGCCAGCAGTTACGGGAGCGAAAACTATGGCTACACCTTC.